This T cell receptor (beta chain) derives from a study of cytomegalovirus exposure and HLA in healthy donors. Study information: Per a later analysis, the roughly 670 first-cohort and fewer than 150 validation repertoires shared one platform. General study points: Confirmation in vitro established that a few CMV-associated chains were specific for CMV antigens. Many donors shared some public TCRs, even though most TCR sequences were rare.

The study drew the donors from its approximately 130-subject validation cohort, separate from the approximately 700-subject first cohort. Comment on this clone: Its antigen is currently unknown.

The germline gives CDR1 SGHAT, CDR2 FQNNGV. The V segment lost 4 bases and the J segment 0 bases; nucleotides outside the gene matches: 12. This CDR3 comprises 19 residues. Some clones are missing from TCRdb's copy, which holds only in-frame ones; the method was immunoSEQ multiplex PCR. Among about 130,000 clones listed, about 89% were seen once. The sample consisted of PBMCs. The gene calls are TRBV11-2 and TRBJ2-4, with 10 nucleotides matching TRBD1. The TCR comes from a woman between 18 and 29 years old in good health and CMV-seronegative. The CDR3 sequence is CASSSMRDRGRLAKNIQYF. DNA for the CDR3: TGTGCCAGCAGCTCGATGAGGGACAGGGGTAGGCTAGCCAAAAACATTCAGTACTTC.